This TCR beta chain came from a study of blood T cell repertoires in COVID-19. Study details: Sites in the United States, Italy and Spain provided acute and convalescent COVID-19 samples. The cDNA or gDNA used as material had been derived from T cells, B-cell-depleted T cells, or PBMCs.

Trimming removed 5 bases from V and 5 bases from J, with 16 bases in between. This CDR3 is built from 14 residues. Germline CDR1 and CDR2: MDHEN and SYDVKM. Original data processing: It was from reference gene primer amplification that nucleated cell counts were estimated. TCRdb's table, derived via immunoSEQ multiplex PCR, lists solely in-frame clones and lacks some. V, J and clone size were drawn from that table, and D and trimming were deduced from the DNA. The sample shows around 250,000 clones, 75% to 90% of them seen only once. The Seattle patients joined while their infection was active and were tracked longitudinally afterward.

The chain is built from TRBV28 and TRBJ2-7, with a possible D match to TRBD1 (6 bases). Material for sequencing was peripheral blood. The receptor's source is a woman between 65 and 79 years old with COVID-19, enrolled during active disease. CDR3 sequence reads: CASSRSRQAHEQYF. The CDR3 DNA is TGTGCCAGCAGTAGATCCAGACAGGCCCACGAGCAGTACTTC.